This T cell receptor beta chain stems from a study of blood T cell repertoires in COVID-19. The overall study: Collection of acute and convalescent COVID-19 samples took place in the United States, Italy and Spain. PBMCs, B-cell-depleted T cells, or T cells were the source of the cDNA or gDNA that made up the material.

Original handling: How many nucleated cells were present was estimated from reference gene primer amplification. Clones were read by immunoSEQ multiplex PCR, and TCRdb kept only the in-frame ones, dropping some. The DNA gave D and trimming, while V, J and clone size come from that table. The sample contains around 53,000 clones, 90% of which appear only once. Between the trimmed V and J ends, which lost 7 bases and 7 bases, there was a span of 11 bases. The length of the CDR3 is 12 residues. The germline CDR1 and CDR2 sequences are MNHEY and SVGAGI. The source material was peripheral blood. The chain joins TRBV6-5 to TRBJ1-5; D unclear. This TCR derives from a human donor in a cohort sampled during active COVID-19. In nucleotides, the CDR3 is TGTGCCAGCACCATAGGGAGACAGCCCCAGCATTTT. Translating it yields CASTIGRQPQHF.